This T cell receptor (beta chain) was profiled in a study of blood T cells in healthy people across ages. Primers used in a second PCR of roughly 6 to 11 cycles were a sample-barcoded 5' primer and a J-beta primer mix. TCRdb itself ran the 5' RACE reads through MiXCR, one entry per CDR3 protein. The table shows about 1.8 million distinct CDR3 sequences, with 49% occurring only once. CDR1 SEHNR and CDR2 FQNEAQ come from the germline V gene (reference sequence). The CDR3 sequence is 16 residues long. The receptor's source is a woman in her thirties or forties in good health. Sequenced sample: blood. This chain uses TRBV7-9 with TRBJ2-1; tentatively, D is TRBD1 (6 bases). Matching the DNA end better, TRBJ2-7 makes the J call doubtful. CDR3 sequence (DNA): TGTGCCAGCAGCTTCCGGACAGCACCAGGGGTCGATGAGCAGTACTTC. Its protein product is CASSFRTAPGVDEQYF.